These 18 T cell receptor beta chains originate from one sample sequenced in a study of CD8 T cells in acute hepatitis C reinfection. The time point is: naive CD8 control sorted from an acute-time-point sample. Sequenced by immunoSEQ multiplex PCR; TCRdb stores in-frame clones only, minus some. The sample has tens of thousands of clones, approximately 87% seen once. The specimen was naive CD8+ T cells from PBMCs. These receptors were obtained from a man between 25 and 39 years old with chronic hepatitis C.

The V and J genes are TRBV7-9 and TRBJ2-7; TRBD1 is a possible D gene (6 bases). Germline lookup yields CDR1 SEHNR and CDR2 FQNEAQ (reference sequence). The CDR3 loop spans 13 amino acids. The V end was cut by 4 bases, the J end by 6 bases, with 13 bases between. CDR3 nucleotide sequence: TGTGCCAGCAGCTCCGGGTCAGGGGCCGAGCAGTACTTC. It translates to CASSSGSGAEQYF.

The rearrangement links TRBV7-9 to TRBJ1-5; D possibly corresponds to TRBD1 (5 bases). Germline CDR1 is SEHNR and CDR2 is FQNEAQ (reference sequence). V was trimmed by 8 bases and J by 3 bases, leaving 11 bases between them. CDR3 size: 13 residues. Here the CDR3 reads CASAGGSNQPQHF. Here the CDR3 DNA reads TGTGCCAGCGCTGGGGGGTCCAATCAGCCCCAGCATTTT.

V usage is TRBV6-1 and J usage is TRBJ2-7; D gene unclear. The CDR3 is made up of 13 amino acids. Trimming stripped 6 bases from V and 3 bases from J, with 12 bases between. Germline V CDR1 and CDR2: MNHNS, SASEGT. CDR3 region: CASSLSSLYEQYF. CDR3 nucleotides: TGTGCCAGCAGCCTTAGCAGCCTCTACGAGCAGTACTTC.

The chain joins TRBV5-1 to TRBJ2-1, with 13 bases aligning to TRBD2. This CDR3 comprises 18 residues. The ends lost 4 bases at V and 0 bases at J; junction bases unmatched: 7. Germline loops: CDR1 SGHRS, CDR2 YFSETQ. The CDR3 bases are TGCGCCAGCAGCGTAGGACTAGCGGGGGTAAGCTCCTACAATGAGCAGTTCTTC. Translation gives CASSVGLAGVSSYNEQFF.

V is TRBV6-4 and J is TRBJ1-1; D gene unclear. Trimming took off 9 bases at V and 3 bases at J, with 17 bases between the two ends. The CDR3 runs 14 residues. In germline, CDR1 is MRHNA, CDR2 SNTAGT. Written as DNA, the CDR3 is TGTGCCAGAAAAGCCACCGCTAGCCACACTGAAGCTTTCTTT. This gives the protein CARKATASHTEAFF.

V and J are TRBV7-9 and TRBJ2-3; weak D call: TRBD2 (6 bases). The CDR3 sequence is 14 residues long. Looked up from germline, CDR1 is SEHNR and CDR2 is FQNEAQ (reference sequence). With 3 bases removed from V and 1 base from J, the gap between germline ends came to 8 bases. The CDR3 protein is CASSFQRGTDTQYF. CDR3 nucleotide sequence: TGTGCCAGCAGCTTTCAGCGGGGCACAGATACGCAGTATTTT. Complete variable domain (other parts from reference TRBV7-9 and TRBJ2-3): DTGVSQNPRHKITKRGQNVTFRCDPISEHNRLYWYRQTLGQGPEFLTYFQNEAQLEKSRLLSDRFSAERPKGSFSTLEIQRTEQGDSAMYLCASSFQRGTDTQYFGPGTRLTVL.

There are a few counts of this clone. This chain links TRBV19 with TRBJ1-1; D unclear. Germline V gives CDR1 LNHDA, CDR2 SQIVND (reference sequence). Trimming pared 10 bases from V and 1 base from J, leaving 10 bases between. The CDR3 length is 12 residues. This chain's CDR3 is CATTEGNTEAFF. In DNA, the CDR3 is TGTGCCACCACAGAAGGGAACACTGAAGCTTTCTTT.

This clone has just one count. V usage is TRBV19 and J usage is TRBJ2-5; 10 nucleotides agree with TRBD2. Germline V gene data show CDR1 as LNHDA and CDR2 as SQIVND (reference sequence). The CDR3 is 17 residues long. J was trimmed by 2 bases and V by 5 bases; bases with no gene match: 11. This CDR3 is CASSGATSGLPQETQYF. Here the CDR3 DNA reads TGTGCCAGTAGTGGGGCGACTAGCGGGCTTCCTCAAGAGACCCAGTACTTC.

The rearrangement joins TRBV30 to TRBJ2-3; TRBD2 matches at 7 bases. V shed 0 bases and J 5 bases; nucleotides not matched to a gene: 5. CDR3 length: 14 amino acids. Germline V gives CDR1 GTSNPN, CDR2 SVGIG (reference sequence). CDR3 loop: CAWSVQGLLDTQYF. CDR3 DNA: TGTGCCTGGAGTGTCCAGGGACTACTAGATACGCAGTATTTT. The variable domain in full, with the rest retrieved from reference TRBV30 and TRBJ2-3, is SQTIHQWPATLVQPVGSPLSLECTVEGTSNPNLYWYRQAAGRGLQLLFYSVGIGQISSEVPQNLSASRPQDRQFILSSKKLLLSDSGFYLCAWSVQGLLDTQYFGPGTRLTVL.

The chain joins TRBV19 to TRBJ1-1; D uncertain. Germline V gene sequence: CDR1 LNHDA, CDR2 SQIVND (reference sequence). V lost 5 bases and J lost 5, with 12 bases in between. This CDR3 spans 13 amino acids. The CDR3: CASSLYVGTEAFF. CDR3 sequence (DNA): TGTGCCAGTAGTCTTTACGTGGGGACTGAAGCTTTCTTT.

The V and J genes are TRBV27 and TRBJ1-1, with D possibly matching TRBD1 (6 bases). The germline V gene encodes CDR1 MNHEY and CDR2 SMNVEV (reference sequence). The CDR3 has 13 residues. V shed 3 bases and J shed 4 bases, with 9 bases lying between them. In nucleotides, the CDR3 is TGTGCCAGCAGTTTGGGGGCCTTCACTGAAGCTTTCTTT. Its translation is CASSLGAFTEAFF.

The rearrangement links TRBV4-1 to TRBJ2-6, with a possible D match to TRBD1 (5 bases). This CDR3 contains 17 residues. From germline, CDR1 is MGHRA and CDR2 YSYEKL. Trimming stripped 2 bases from V and 0 bases from J, with 11 bases between. The CDR3 region has the DNA TGCGCCAGCAGCCAAACACGACAGTCCTCTGGGGCCAACGTCCTGACTTTC. It yields the protein CASSQTRQSSGANVLTF.

The rearrangement links TRBV28 to TRBJ2-3; no clear D gene. This CDR3 comprises 15 residues. From germline, CDR1 is MDHEN and CDR2 SYDVKM. V gave up 6 bases and J gave up 4 bases, with 17 bases separating them. The CDR3, as DNA: TGTGCCAGCAGCCCGGGCGTGGGCCACTCAGATACGCAGTATTTT. Translation: CASSPGVGHSDTQYF.

The table lists this clone with a few counts. For the CDR3, the DNA is TGTGCCAGCAGCCCAGGGGGTGGCGGGGAGCTGTTTTTT. Protein: CASSPGGGGELFF. The chain links TRBV6-5 to TRBJ2-2; 7 bases line up with TRBD1. In germline, CDR1 is MNHEY, CDR2 SVGAGI. Germline trimming cut 6 bases from V and 7 bases from J; bases unmatched to any gene: 5. This CDR3 has 13 residues.

The gene calls are TRBV7-9 and TRBJ1-4, with a possible D match to TRBD1 (6 bases). This CDR3 spans 15 amino acids. V lost 7 bases and J 0 bases, leaving 12 bases between the germline ends. The germline gives CDR1 SEHNR, CDR2 FQNEAQ (reference sequence). This CDR3 is CASIGGLTTNEKLFF. The CDR3 coding sequence is TGTGCCAGCATTGGGGGCCTTACAACTAATGAAAAACTGTTTTTT.

The V and J genes are TRBV9 and TRBJ1-3; D remains ambiguous. Trimming took 4 bases from V and 0 from J, leaving 11 bases between them. The V gene's germline CDR1 is SGDLS and CDR2 YYNGEE. The CDR3 has 15 amino acids. The DNA of the CDR3 is TGTGCCAGCAGCCCCAGTGGCGGCTCTGGAAACACCATATATTTT. It is translated as CASSPSGGSGNTIYF.

The chain uses TRBV5-1 and TRBJ1-2, with D possibly being TRBD1 (5 bases). The CDR3 is made up of 15 amino acids. CDR1 SGHRS and CDR2 YFSETQ come from the germline V gene. Between the trimmed V and J ends, which lost 0 bases and 3 bases, there was a span of 12 bases. CDR3 loop: CASSLGGGEDYGYTF. DNA of the CDR3: TGCGCCAGCAGCTTGGGCGGGGGTGAGGACTATGGCTACACCTTC.

Regarding this clone: Compared with germline, one end of the junction differs, possibly owing to a read error. This sequence joins TRBV9 and TRBJ1-4, with D tentatively TRBD1 (6 bases). From germline, CDR1 is SGDLS and CDR2 YYNGEE. The CDR3 contains 13 residues. In nucleotides, the CDR3 is TGTACCAGCAGCGCCCAGGGGAACGAAAAACTGTTTTTT. Translation: CTSSAQGNEKLFF.